The rows below give T cell receptor beta chains drawn from one sample of a study of early T cells in non-severe SARS-CoV-2 infection. MiXCR was run by TCRdb on the 5' RACE reads, yielding one entry per CDR3 protein. This table holds just under 65,000 distinct CDR3 sequences, 5.9% found once. The sample consisted of whole blood, taken at baseline. The receptors originated from an adult who was a healthcare worker with PCR-confirmed SARS-CoV-2 infection or an uninfected control (not recorded which). Each CDR3 is given with its conserved first and last residue. The D gene is left open where the match is weak. For some rows the clone size is stated as once, few or many, or as a class when expanded; others skip it.

DNA,CDR3,J,V,length,D,size
TGTGCCAGCAGGCCAGGGGGCGAGGGTACTGCCACTGAAGCTTTCTTT,CASRPGGEGTATEAFF,TRBJ1-1,TRBV7-2,16,TRBD1,few
TGTGCCAGCAGCGAACTAAACCCCTATGCAGGGGGGCGCGGTAGTTCACCCCTCCACTTT,CASSELNPYAGGRGSSPLHF,TRBJ1-6,TRBV27,20,TRBD1,many
TGCAGTGCTAGAGATCTCCGGACTAGCGGGAGAGTAGATACGCAGTATTTT,CSARDLRTSGRVDTQYF,TRBJ2-3,TRBV20-1,17,TRBD2,.
TGTGCCAGCAGCCAAGAAACCCGCCATGGGGGAGTCTCCTACAATGAGCAGTTCTTC,CASSQETRHGGVSYNEQFF,TRBJ2-1,TRBV11-2,19,.,.
TGTGCCACCGAGACAGACTCCTATAATTCACCCCTCCACTTT,CATETDSYNSPLHF,TRBJ1-6,TRBV28,14,.,many
TGTGCCAGCAGTTCCACCAGGGTGAACACTGAAGCTTTCTTT,CASSSTRVNTEAFF,TRBJ1-1,TRBV6-5,14,.,.
TGCGCCAGCAGCCAGGGATATGAAGCTTTCTTT,CASSQGYEAFF,TRBJ1-1,TRBV4-1,11,.,many
TGTGCCAGCAGTTTGGTAGGGGGCTCTACAGATACGCAGTATTTT,CASSLVGGSTDTQYF,TRBJ2-3,TRBV28,15,TRBD1,.
TGTGCCACCAGCAGAGATTCGGGGGGAGACAGGGCACGGAACACTGAAGCTTTCTTT,CATSRDSGGDRARNTEAFF,TRBJ1-1,TRBV15,19,TRBD1,many
TGCAGTGCTAGATGGGACGGAACCTACGAGCAGTACTTC,CSARWDGTYEQYF,TRBJ2-7,TRBV20-1,13,.,many
TGTGCCAGCAGTGAAGATTCAGGGGGCTCTGGGGCCAACGTCCTGACTTTC,CASSEDSGGSGANVLTF,TRBJ2-6,TRBV2,17,TRBD1,many
TGTGCCATCAGCTCAGGGGAACACACTGAAGCTTTCTTT,CAISSGEHTEAFF,TRBJ1-1,TRBV10-3,13,.,few
TGTGCCAGCAGCAAACCACTTGAGGACCCGATCCGCACAGATGCGCAGTATTTT,CASSKPLEDPIRTDAQYF,TRBJ2-3,TRBV21-1,18,.,.
TGCGCCAGCAGCCACCCTGACGCCAGGGGTAGGGACATTCAGTACTTC,CASSHPDARGRDIQYF,TRBJ2-4,TRBV4-1,16,.,many
TGTGCCAGCAGGGCCGCGGGGGCGGTAGCGGGAGGTTACGAGCAGTACTTC,CASRAAGAVAGGYEQYF,TRBJ2-7,TRBV28,17,TRBD2,.
TGCAGCGTTTCCGGCGGGAGCAAAGAGACCCAGTACTTC,CSVSGGSKETQYF,TRBJ2-5,TRBV29-1,13,TRBD2,once
TGCAGTGCAGTAGTGGGGGCTGGCACTGAAGCTTTCTTT,CSAVVGAGTEAFF,TRBJ1-1,TRBV20-1,13,.,.
TGTGCCAGCAGTCCAAGGCAGCGGGGAACCTACAATGAGCAGTTCTTC,CASSPRQRGTYNEQFF,TRBJ2-1,TRBV6-2/TRBV6-3,16,TRBD2,few
TGCGCCAGCAGCCAGGGGACAGGGATAAATGAGCAGTTCTTC,CASSQGTGINEQFF,TRBJ2-1,TRBV4-1,14,TRBD1,many
TGTGCCAGCAGCCCAGACAGGGGGCTATTGGAGACCCAGTACTTC,CASSPDRGLLETQYF,TRBJ2-5,TRBV11-2,15,TRBD1,many
TGTGCCAGCAGCTTTCGGGGGGCCAACGTCCTGACTTTC,CASSFRGANVLTF,TRBJ2-6,TRBV5-6,13,.,few
TGCAGTGCTAGAACAGCTGGCACCGGGGAGCTGTTTTTT,CSARTAGTGELFF,TRBJ2-2,TRBV20-1,13,.,many
TGCAGTGCTAGCCTAAGACAGGGGACAGATACGCAGTATTTT,CSASLRQGTDTQYF,TRBJ2-3,TRBV20-1,14,TRBD1,many
TGCAGCGCACGTCGACGGCAAGAGACCCAGTACTTC,CSARRRQETQYF,TRBJ2-5,TRBV29-1,12,.,few
TGCAGCGTCAACCAGGGAAAAGCTGAAGCTTTCTTT,CSVNQGKAEAFF,TRBJ1-1,TRBV29-1,12,.,many
TGTGCCAGCGGGGGACTAGCGGGAATTAATGAGCAGTTCTTC,CASGGLAGINEQFF,TRBJ2-1,TRBV6-5,14,TRBD2,many